This TCR beta chain is from a study of blood T cell repertoires in COVID-19. About the research overall: Donors in the United States, Italy and Spain gave samples during acute or convalescent COVID-19. In each case, the material was cDNA or gDNA derived from T cells, B-cell-depleted T cells, or PBMCs.

The sample holds one count of this clone. In Seattle, patients joined the study during active infection and were tracked longitudinally. Per the original data handling: By means of reference gene primer amplification, nucleated cell counts were estimated. Sequencing used immunoSEQ multiplex PCR; TCRdb keeps in-frame clones, though not all of them. V, J and clone size were drawn from that table, and D and trimming were deduced from the DNA. The sample lists 170,000 or so clones, 87% occurring once. The J segment lost 1 base and the V segment lost 3 bases, leaving 3 bases of the junction unmatched. This CDR3 has 15 amino acids. Germline CDR1 and CDR2: GTSNPN and SVGIG (reference sequence).

This receptor was obtained from a woman in her 70s with COVID-19, enrolled during active disease. Sequencing was performed on peripheral blood. The chain joins TRBV30 to TRBJ1-5; 10 nucleotides line up with TRBD1. CDR3 protein: CAWSADRGSNQPQHF. The CDR3 nucleotides are TGTGCCTGGAGCGCGGACAGGGGGAGCAATCAGCCCCAGCATTTT.